The 24 T cell receptor beta chains listed next were all sequenced from one sample in a study of cytomegalovirus exposure and HLA in healthy donors. Vbeta (60) and Jbeta (13) primers were used in the PCR. Produced via immunoSEQ multiplex PCR; TCRdb's table is partial and in-frame only. Among 160,000 or so clones listed, approximately 80% were seen once. The sample taken for sequencing was PBMCs. The receptor source for this set is a male donor in good health and CMV-seropositive.

This chain links TRBV7-8 with TRBJ2-3; no definite D call. From germline, CDR1 is SGHVS and CDR2 FQNEAQ. Trimming shortened V by 0 bases and J by 0 bases, and 13 bases separated the two germline ends. The CDR3 is made up of 17 amino acids. The CDR3 reads CASSLASPDPSTDTQYF. CDR3 bases: TGTGCCAGCAGCTTAGCCTCGCCAGATCCTAGCACAGATACGCAGTATTTT.

About this clone itself: The same CDR3 can be traced to other DNA sequences in this sample. The V and J genes are TRBV5-1 and TRBJ2-7; tentatively, D is TRBD1 (6 bases). Per germline, CDR1 SGHRS and CDR2 YFSETQ. Trimming left V 0 bases short and J 2 bases short, with 9 bases between. CDR3 length: 14 residues. The DNA of the CDR3 is TGCGCCAGCAGCTTGGGGACAGCTACCTACGAGCAGTACTTC. Protein product: CASSLGTATYEQYF.

J is TRBJ2-2 and V is TRBV11-3; tentatively, D is TRBD2 (5 bases). The CDR3 consists of 13 residues. The germline V gene has CDR1 SGHNT and CDR2 YENEEA. Trimming pared 6 bases from V and 1 base from J, leaving 6 bases between. As DNA, the CDR3 is TGTGCCAGCAGTAGCGAGAACACCGGGGAGCTGTTTTTT. It encodes CASSSENTGELFF.

This clone was recorded once. The genes are TRBV28 and TRBJ1-3, with D uncertain. The CDR3 runs to 11 residues. Per germline, CDR1 MDHEN and CDR2 SYDVKM. V lost 3 bases, J lost 9 bases, and 6 bases lay in between. The CDR3 here is CASSFSRTIYF. The CDR3 nucleotides are TGTGCCAGCAGTTTCTCTCGCACCATATATTTT.

The V and J genes are TRBV30 and TRBJ2-1; possible D gene TRBD2, 7 bases. There are 12 residues in the CDR3. Germline V lookup: CDR1 GTSNPN, CDR2 SVGIG (reference sequence). Trimming removed 2 bases from V and 14 bases from J, with 16 bases in between. CDR3 DNA sequence: TGTGCCTGGAGTTTGGGGGGGCTGGGAGAGTTCTTC. Translating it yields CAWSLGGLGEFF. Looking up the rest from reference TRBV30 and TRBJ2-1 gives the full variable domain: SQTIHQWPATLVQPVGSPLSLECTVEGTSNPNLYWYRQAAGRGLQLLFYSVGIGQISSEVPQNLSASRPQDRQFILSSKKLLLSDSGFYLCAWSLGGLGEFFGPGTRLTVL.

This clone was counted only a few times. V is TRBV27 and J is TRBJ2-7, with D possibly being TRBD2 (5 bases). With 9 bases removed from V and 1 base from J, the gap between germline ends came to 10 bases. The CDR3 runs to 12 residues. CDR1 is MNHEY and CDR2 is SMNVEV in the germline V gene (reference sequence). Here the CDR3 reads CASYGDSYEQYF. The DNA of the CDR3 is TGTGCCAGTTACGGGGATTCCTACGAGCAGTACTTC.

CDR3 bases: TGTGCCAGCAGCTTAAGGTTAGCGGGAGGGCTCACAGATACGCAGTATTTT. Its protein is CASSLRLAGGLTDTQYF. The rearrangement uses TRBV5-4 and TRBJ2-3; 11 bases agree with TRBD2. This CDR3 spans 17 amino acids. V dropped 2 bases and J dropped 2; count of bases not matched to a gene: 7. CDR1 and CDR2 (germline): SGHNT, YYREEE (reference sequence).

The J gene is TRBJ2-3, the V gene TRBV7-2, with D perhaps matching TRBD2 (7 bases). Germline CDR1 reads SGHTA; CDR2 reads FQGNSA. The V end was cut by 11 bases, the J end by 0 bases, with 15 bases between. This CDR3 is built from 14 residues. The CDR3 is CAAAEGGSTDTQYF. DNA of the CDR3: TGTGCCGCAGCAGAGGGGGGGAGCACAGATACGCAGTATTTT.

This chain joins TRBV9 and TRBJ2-1, with TRBD2 matching 10 bases. The CDR3 runs to 15 residues. Germline loops: CDR1 SGDLS, CDR2 YYNGEE. The junction had 3 bases not matched to a gene; V was cut back by 6 bases and J by 0 bases. The CDR3 here is CASNPSGSSYNEQFF. CDR3 DNA: TGTGCCAGCAACCCTAGCGGGAGCTCCTACAATGAGCAGTTCTTC.

This clone was counted only a few times. The chain carries TRBV2 and TRBJ2-1; D is ambiguous. The germline V gene has CDR1 SNHLY and CDR2 FYNNEI. V was trimmed by 10 bases and J by 1 base, leaving 11 bases between them. This CDR3 spans 13 amino acids. DNA for the CDR3: TGTGCCACCTCGACTGAGTCCTACAATGAGCAGTTCTTC. This translates into CATSTESYNEQFF.

V is TRBV25-1 and J is TRBJ1-2; 9 bases map to TRBD1. Germline V gene lookup returns CDR1 MGHDK and CDR2 SYGVNS. The CDR3 length is 12 residues. V gave up 7 bases and J gave up 7 bases; unmatched junction bases: 4. In nucleotides, the CDR3 is TGTGCCAGCAACAGGGGGCTTTCTGGCTACACCTTC. The encoded protein is CASNRGLSGYTF.

The chain combines TRBV7-8 with TRBJ2-1; D is perhaps TRBD2 (6 bases). CDR1 SGHVS and CDR2 FQNEAQ come from the germline V gene. The germline V and J ends were trimmed by 2 bases and 3 bases, with 11 bases remaining between them. The CDR3 loop spans 15 amino acids. The CDR3 is CASSLWAGSYNEQFF. The CDR3, as DNA: TGTGCCAGCAGCTTATGGGCGGGGAGCTACAATGAGCAGTTCTTC. Full variable domain (outside the CDR3, taken from reference TRBV7-8 and TRBJ2-1): GAGVSQSPRYKVAKRGQDVALRCDPISGHVSLFWYQQALGQGPEFLTYFQNEAQLDKSGLPSDRFFAERPEGSVSTLKIQRTQQEDSAVYLCASSLWAGSYNEQFFGPGTRLTVL.

Details on this clone: The junction differs from germline at one of its ends, possibly a read error. This sequence joins TRBV7-7 and TRBJ2-1; no firm D call. The CDR3 spans 16 residues. Germline V CDR1 and CDR2: SSHAT, FNYEAQ (reference sequence). In DNA, the CDR3 is TGTGCTAGCAGCTTACGGTTAGCCGACTCCTACAATGAGCAGTTCTTC. This gives the protein CASSLRLADSYNEQFF.

The V and J genes are TRBV25-1 and TRBJ2-6; D is uncertain. The length of the CDR3 is 13 residues. CDR1 is MGHDK and CDR2 is SYGVNS in the germline V gene. V was pared by 7 bases and J by 0 bases, with 4 bases between. The CDR3 region is CASKLSGANVLTF. CDR3 coding DNA: TGTGCCAGCAAGCTCTCTGGGGCCAACGTCCTGACTTTC.

The V and J genes are TRBV4-3 and TRBJ2-5; 13 bases match TRBD2. Near its end, the DNA agrees better with TRBJ2-7, so the J call may be wrong. The germline V gene encodes CDR1 LGHNA and CDR2 YSLEER. There are 17 residues in the CDR3. The CDR3 coding sequence is TGCGCCAGCAGCCAGGTTGCTAGGGGACTAGCGGGACACGAGCAGTACTTC. Protein product: CASSQVARGLAGHEQYF.

This clone was observed a handful of times. The gene calls are TRBV9 and TRBJ2-1, with 12 bases identical to TRBD2. The trim removed 0 bases at V and 6 bases at J, leaving 7 bases unmatched. Germline CDR1 SGDLS, CDR2 YYNGEE. This CDR3 contains 17 residues. The CDR3 sequence: CASSVEGRLAGANEQFF. The CDR3 nucleotides read TGTGCCAGCAGCGTAGAGGGAAGACTAGCGGGAGCCAATGAGCAGTTCTTC.

The J gene is TRBJ2-1, the V gene TRBV7-9, with a weak D call TRBD2 (5 bases). CDR3 size: 17 residues. The V and J ends lost 5 bases and 3 bases respectively, with 20 bases between them. CDR1 SEHNR and CDR2 FQNEAQ come from the germline V gene (reference sequence). The CDR3 loop reads CASSMTVGVAGYNEQFF. DNA for the CDR3: TGTGCCAGCAGCATGACCGTGGGCGTGGCGGGCTACAATGAGCAGTTCTTC.

This chain uses TRBV27 with TRBJ2-5; 7 positions match TRBD2. The germline CDR1 and CDR2 sequences are MNHEY and SMNVEV (reference sequence). The V gene end was trimmed by 0 bases and the J gene end by 7 bases; junction bases not matched to a gene: 2. The CDR3 is 13 amino acids. The CDR3 DNA reads as TGTGCCAGCAGTTTATCCATAGCGGGGACCCAGTACTTC. Translation gives CASSLSIAGTQYF.

This clone appeared once. This sequence joins TRBV29-1 and TRBJ1-2; TRBD1 aligns across 7 bases. The CDR3 runs 14 residues. With 5 bases clipped from V and 8 bases from J, the junction kept 14 bases outside the gene matches. Germline V gene lookup returns CDR1 SQVTM and CDR2 ANQGSEA. The CDR3 region is CSVPRQGGMRGYTF. Here the CDR3 DNA reads TGCAGCGTTCCCAGACAGGGTGGAATGAGGGGCTACACCTTC. The full variable domain, in which reference TRBV29-1 and TRBJ1-2 provide the parts outside the CDR3, is SAVISQKPSRDICQRGTSLTIQCQVDSQVTMMFWYRQQPGQSLTLIATANQGSEATYESGFVIDKFPISRPNLTFSTLTVSNMSPEDSSIYLCSVPRQGGMRGYTFGSGTRLTVV.

The chain couples TRBV7-9 to TRBJ2-7; 9 bases agree with TRBD1. This CDR3 comprises 15 residues. The germline CDR1 and CDR2 sequences are SEHNR and FQNEAQ (reference sequence). Losses at the gene ends were 2 bases for V and 5 bases for J; bases not matched to a gene: 7. CDR3 amino acids: CASSLPGTGRDEQYF. The DNA of the CDR3 is TGTGCCAGCAGCTTACCGGGGACAGGGAGGGACGAGCAGTACTTC.

The J gene is TRBJ2-5, the V gene TRBV5-1; D is possibly TRBD2 (5 bases). The end of the DNA is better explained by TRBJ2-7, so the J call may be wrong. Germline assignment: CDR1 SGHRS and CDR2 YFSETQ. This CDR3 has 12 amino acids. The CDR3 DNA sequence: TGCGCCAGCAGCCTAGCCCACGGCGAGCAGTACTTC. Translating gives CASSLAHGEQYF.

This clone was observed a few times. V usage is TRBV19 and J usage is TRBJ1-4; 8 nucleotides line up with TRBD1. J gave up 7 bases and V 4 bases, and 8 bases lay outside the gene matches. Germline CDR1 reads LNHDA; CDR2 reads SQIVND (reference sequence). The CDR3 sequence is 15 residues long. The CDR3 nucleotides read TGTGCCAGTAGTAAACGGGGGACAGGTAGTGAAAAACTGTTTTTT. Its translation is CASSKRGTGSEKLFF.

V gene TRBV10-2 combines with J gene TRBJ2-5, with 7 bases matching TRBD2. The V gene end was trimmed by 3 bases and the J gene end by 5 bases; junction bases not matched to a gene: 3. The CDR3 spans 13 residues. Germline V gene data show CDR1 as WSHSY and CDR2 as SAAADI. The DNA for the CDR3 is TGCGCCAGCAGTGATAAACTAGCGGAGACCCAGTACTTC. As protein: CASSDKLAETQYF.

This clone turned up a few times. The rearrangement links TRBV19 to TRBJ1-5, with D hard to call. The CDR3 consists of 15 residues. Trimming removed 3 bases from V and 1 base from J, with 10 bases in between. CDR1 is LNHDA, CDR2 SQIVND, per germline (reference sequence). CDR3 amino acids: CASSIAATSNQPQHF. Here the CDR3 DNA reads TGTGCCAGTAGTATCGCGGCTACCAGCAATCAGCCCCAGCATTTT.